The 26 T cell receptor beta chains reported below all come from one sample, sequenced in a study of CD8 T cells in ankylosing spondylitis (dated by TCRdb to between 2016 and 2019). Library preparation was by 5' RACE. The listed sequencing device is Illumina HiSeq 2500. TCRdb took the public reads, trimmed them with fastp at Q25, ran MiXCR for clone calling and kept in-frame beta chains. Each record represents a unique CDR3 protein, reported with the most common genes and DNA among its rows. The sample table records 500,000 to 650,000 distinct CDR3 sequences; 5.3% of these occur just once. The ten largest clones add up to 3% to 4.5% of the sample. The antigens of these receptors remain unknown. The full study reports these points: A TCR beta motif of eight highly homologous amino acid variants appeared characteristic of blood from ankylosing spondylitis patients.

The sample consisted of blood, either unsorted or a sorted T cell fraction (not recorded which). The receptors stem from a male donor with ankylosing spondylitis.

Many counts were recorded for this clonotype. The chain combines TRBV11-2 with TRBJ2-5; TRBD2 matches at 11 bases. Trimming took 1 base from V and 1 from J; bases not matched to a gene: 8. Germline CDR1 and CDR2: SGHAT and FQNNGV. The CDR3 has 18 residues. The CDR3 loop reads CASSLGALAGGFQETQYF. Written as DNA, the CDR3 is TGTGCCAGCAGCTTAGGGGCGCTAGCGGGGGGCTTCCAAGAGACCCAGTACTTC.

Many counts were recorded for this clonotype. The chain is built from TRBV6-1 and TRBJ2-1; 8 nucleotides match TRBD1. The CDR3 covers 17 residues. V gave up 3 bases and J gave up 0 bases; unmatched junction bases: 7. Germline lookup yields CDR1 MNHNS and CDR2 SASEGT. The CDR3 DNA is TGTGCCAGCAGTGAGGGACAGGTCGGGAGCTCCTACAATGAGCAGTTCTTC. This codes for CASSEGQVGSSYNEQFF.

This clonotype was seen repeatedly, ten times or more. V usage is TRBV7-9 and J usage is TRBJ2-7, with TRBD2 as a possible D gene (5 bases). V was shortened by 5 bases and J by 3 bases, with 11 bases between the two germline ends. This CDR3 is built from 13 residues. Germline values: CDR1 SEHNR, CDR2 FQNEAQ (reference sequence). The CDR3 DNA reads TGTGCCAGCAGCAACTCCGAGGGCTACGAGCAGTACTTC. As protein: CASSNSEGYEQYF.

This clonotype was seen many times. J is TRBJ1-5 and V is TRBV7-9; TRBD1 might be the D (5 bases). Per germline, CDR1 SEHNR and CDR2 FQNEAQ (reference sequence). The CDR3 totals 16 residues. V was clipped by 5 bases and J by 0 bases, with 14 bases between them. CDR3 sequence (DNA): TGTGCCAGCAGCCCAATTACGGGGGATAGCAATCAGCCCCAGCATTTT. Amino acid sequence: CASSPITGDSNQPQHF.

V gene TRBV2 combines with J gene TRBJ2-7, with 10 positions matching TRBD1. The ends lost 4 bases at V and 6 bases at J; junction bases unmatched: 3. Germline CDR1 SNHLY, CDR2 FYNNEI. This CDR3 has 13 residues. CDR3 amino acids: CASSGDRGAEQYF. The CDR3 DNA reads as TGTGCCAGCAGTGGGGACAGGGGAGCCGAGCAGTACTTC.

This clonotype was recorded many times. The chain combines TRBV12-3 or TRBV12-4 with TRBJ1-6; D possibly corresponds to TRBD1 (6 bases). V was cut by 7 bases and J by 3 bases, with 16 bases left in between. This CDR3 comprises 16 residues. Here the CDR3 DNA reads TGTGCCAGCACCAAGGATGGGGGACACTATAATTCACCCCTCCACTTT. Translation gives CASTKDGGHYNSPLHF.

This clonotype has ten or more counts. The chain is built from TRBV5-1 and TRBJ1-1; D gene ambiguous. Germline CDR1 reads SGHRS; CDR2 reads YFSETQ. V lost 0 bases to trimming and J lost 0 bases, with 9 bases between them. This CDR3 is built from 15 residues. The DNA of the CDR3 is TGCGCCAGCAGCTTGGGGAGAGGGATGAACACTGAAGCTTTCTTT. Translating gives CASSLGRGMNTEAFF.

This clonotype came up many times. The V gene is TRBV5-1, the J gene TRBJ2-2; TRBD2 agrees at 10 bases. The CDR3 totals 16 residues. The junction had 4 bases not matched to a gene; V was cut back by 4 bases and J by 1 base. Germline V lookup: CDR1 SGHRS, CDR2 YFSETQ. The CDR3 reads CASSQRLAGNTGELFF. The CDR3 DNA follows: TGCGCCAGCAGCCAAAGACTAGCGGGGAACACCGGGGAGCTGTTTTTT.

This clonotype was detected many times. The chain has TRBV6-5 and TRBJ2-5, with D tentatively TRBD1 (5 bases). V lost 4 bases and J 4 bases, leaving 13 bases between the germline ends. The CDR3 is made up of 14 amino acids. In germline, CDR1 is MNHEY, CDR2 SVGAGI. The CDR3 sequence is CASSLMTVLETQYF. The CDR3 DNA reads TGTGCCAGCAGTTTAATGACAGTGTTAGAGACCCAGTACTTC.

This clonotype was seen ten or more times. The chain couples TRBV6-6 to TRBJ2-7, with unresolved D. Germline lookup yields CDR1 MNHNY and CDR2 SVGAGI (reference sequence). This CDR3 comprises 12 residues. Between the trimmed V and J ends, which lost 3 bases and 4 bases, there was a span of 7 bases. This CDR3 is CASSYLEYEQYF. CDR3 in DNA: TGTGCCAGCAGTTATCTCGAGTACGAGCAGTACTTC.

This clonotype was observed at least ten times. The chain employs TRBV27 and TRBJ1-1; D is perhaps TRBD1 (6 bases). The CDR3 totals 15 residues. Germline V gene sequence: CDR1 MNHEY, CDR2 SMNVEV (reference sequence). V was cut by 6 bases and J by 6 bases, with 20 bases left in between. CDR3 bases: TGTGCCAGCAGAACCCAACAGGGATACGGAGCTGAAGCTTTCTTT. Translated: CASRTQQGYGAEAFF.

The chain uses TRBV7-2 and TRBJ2-2; TRBD1 might be the D (6 bases). This CDR3 is built from 16 residues. V lost 1 base and J 5 bases, leaving 14 bases between the germline ends. Germline CDR1 SGHTA, CDR2 FQGNSA. The DNA of the CDR3 is TGTGCCAGCAGCTTAGAGGGCAGGGGTGGTACCGGGGAGCTGTTTTTT. It yields the protein CASSLEGRGGTGELFF.

This clonotype appeared many times. This chain links TRBV3-1 with TRBJ2-4; D is uncertain. From germline, CDR1 is LGHDT and CDR2 YNNKEL (reference sequence). This CDR3 is 12 amino acids long. V was clipped by 4 bases and J by 8 bases, with 9 bases between them. CDR3 sequence (DNA): TGTGCCAGCAGCCTGACCCGGGACATTCAGTACTTC. It translates to CASSLTRDIQYF.

This clonotype occurred many times. The chain carries TRBV7-9 and TRBJ2-1; TRBD1 matches 8 bases. Germline CDR1 SEHNR, CDR2 FQNEAQ (reference sequence). Trimming at V came to 4 bases and at J to 0 bases, leaving 8 bases not matched to a gene. This CDR3 spans 17 amino acids. DNA of the CDR3: TGTGCCAGCAGCTCGTTACAGGGGGTAAGCTCCTACAATGAGCAGTTCTTC. Its translation: CASSSLQGVSSYNEQFF.

The sample holds a few counts of this clonotype. V and J are TRBV2 and TRBJ1-2; 8 positions agree with TRBD1. CDR1 is SNHLY and CDR2 is FYNNEI in the germline V gene. Trimming removed 5 bases from V and 8 bases from J; junction bases left unmatched: 16. The CDR3 sequence is 16 residues long. CDR3 region: CASSNGQGLRGTGYTF. CDR3 nucleotide sequence: TGTGCCAGCAGTAATGGACAGGGTTTAAGAGGAACCGGCTACACCTTC.

This clonotype was counted ten times or more. The V and J genes are TRBV20-1 and TRBJ2-2; 10 bases agree with TRBD2. The CDR3 runs 16 residues. The germline V gene has CDR1 DFQATT and CDR2 SNEGSKA (reference sequence). Losses at the gene ends were 1 base for V and 1 base for J; bases not matched to a gene: 3. The CDR3 DNA reads TGCAGTGCTAGAGGAAGACTAGCGGGGAACACCGGGGAGCTGTTTTTT. This codes for CSARGRLAGNTGELFF.

The rearrangement uses TRBV10-1 and TRBJ2-1, with TRBD2 as a possible D gene (6 bases). The CDR3 totals 17 residues. V lost 3 bases, J lost 7 bases, and 22 bases lay in between. CDR1 is WNHNN, CDR2 SYGVQD, per germline (reference sequence). CDR3 nucleotide sequence: TGCGCCAGCAGTGACCCGGGGACTCCCCCCTACAAGAATGAGCAGTTCTTC. Its translation is CASSDPGTPPYKNEQFF.

This clonotype has just a few counts. The CDR3 DNA reads as TGTGCCAGTGGACCGAATCTAGTCCGTTTTTACAATGAGCAGTTCTTC. Its translation is CASGPNLVRFYNEQFF. The chain is built from TRBV19 and TRBJ2-1; D remains unclear. V was clipped by 8 bases and J by 4 bases, with 21 bases between them. CDR3 length: 16 residues. CDR1 and CDR2 from the germline V gene are LNHDA and SQIVND (reference sequence).

This clonotype was observed many times. The chain uses TRBV9 and TRBJ2-3; D unclear. The CDR3 totals 15 residues. CDR1 and CDR2 (germline): SGDLS, YYNGEE. V was clipped by 4 bases and J by 2 bases, with 14 bases between them. Here the CDR3 reads CASSSRPVPTDTQYF. In nucleotides, the CDR3 is TGTGCCAGCAGCTCCCGACCGGTTCCCACAGATACGCAGTATTTT.

This chain joins TRBV7-3 and TRBJ2-3; D is unclear. V was cut by 1 base and J by 6 bases, with 8 bases left in between. This CDR3 contains 13 residues. Germline CDR1 SGHTA, CDR2 FQGTGA. This CDR3 is CASSLKRMDTQYF. The CDR3 DNA sequence: TGTGCCAGCAGCTTAAAACGGATGGATACGCAGTATTTT.

In this sample, this clonotype turned up many times. This chain uses TRBV12-3 or TRBV12-4 with TRBJ2-5; either TRBD1 or TRBD2 may fit D (5 bases each). The V end lost 7 bases, the J end lost 5 bases, and 23 bases lay between the germline ends. The CDR3 contains 16 residues. CDR3 protein: CASNRPGTALVETQYF. In DNA form, the CDR3 reads TGTGCCAGCAACCGCCCCGGGACCGCCCTCGTGGAGACCCAGTACTTC.

This clonotype was counted many times. CDR3 sequence: CASSFVEYGYTF. The CDR3 region has the DNA TGTGCCAGCAGCTTCGTCGAATATGGCTACACCTTC. J is TRBJ1-2 and V is TRBV28; D ambiguous. CDR1 and CDR2 (germline): MDHEN, SYDVKM. The CDR3 loop spans 12 amino acids. V dropped 6 bases and J dropped 5 bases, with 10 bases sitting between them.

In its sample, this clonotype was seen many times. The rearrangement links TRBV5-1 to TRBJ1-1; the D is unclear. The CDR3 has 15 amino acids. Germline loops: CDR1 SGHRS, CDR2 YFSETQ. Trimming removed 4 bases from V and 4 bases from J, with 17 bases in between. CDR3 in DNA: TGCGCCAGCAGCACGGCACAGTTCTGGATCACTGAAGCTTTCTTT. Translation: CASSTAQFWITEAFF.

This clonotype was recorded many times. The chain joins TRBV12-3 or TRBV12-4 to TRBJ1-6; 8 bases map to TRBD1. The CDR3 contains 14 residues. V gave up 6 bases and J gave up 7 bases; unmatched junction bases: 5. The CDR3 loop is CASSSTGVNSPLHF. CDR3 coding DNA: TGTGCCAGCAGCTCGACAGGGGTCAATTCACCCCTCCACTTT.

This clonotype was detected once. The chain couples TRBV6-5 to TRBJ1-5; no clear D. CDR1 is MNHEY, CDR2 SVGAGI, per germline. V was shortened by 3 bases and J by 6 bases, with 15 bases between the two germline ends. The CDR3 runs 15 residues. CDR3 protein: CASSYRKTPVQPQHF. The CDR3 nucleotides are TGTGCCAGCAGTTATCGTAAAACACCAGTTCAGCCCCAGCATTTT.

V is TRBV30 and J is TRBJ2-7, with D hard to call. This CDR3 contains 13 residues. V was trimmed by 3 bases and J by 6 bases, leaving 15 bases between them. Germline CDR1 and CDR2: GTSNPN and SVGIG (reference sequence). The CDR3 protein is CAWSKREWSEQYF. The CDR3 DNA reads TGTGCCTGGAGCAAAAGGGAATGGTCCGAGCAGTACTTC.